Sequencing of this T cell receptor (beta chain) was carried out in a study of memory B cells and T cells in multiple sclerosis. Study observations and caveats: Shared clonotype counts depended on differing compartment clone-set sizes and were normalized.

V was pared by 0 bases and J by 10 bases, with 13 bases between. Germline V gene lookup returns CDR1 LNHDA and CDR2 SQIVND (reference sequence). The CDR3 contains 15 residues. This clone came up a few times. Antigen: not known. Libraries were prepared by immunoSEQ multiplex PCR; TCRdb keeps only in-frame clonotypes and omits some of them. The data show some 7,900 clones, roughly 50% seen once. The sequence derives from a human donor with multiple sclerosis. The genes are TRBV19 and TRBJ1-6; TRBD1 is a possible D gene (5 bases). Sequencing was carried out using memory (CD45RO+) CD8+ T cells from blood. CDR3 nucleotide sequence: TGTGCCAGTAGTATAGATCCAGGGTCCAGCTCACCCCTCCACTTT. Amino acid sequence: CASSIDPGSSSPLHF.